A single sample is the source of the 21 T cell receptor beta chains below, sequenced in a study of cytomegalovirus exposure and HLA in healthy donors. The PCR was carried out with 60 Vbeta primers and 13 Jbeta primers. Using immunoSEQ multiplex PCR, the repertoire was profiled, and TCRdb retains in-frame clones only, with some absent. The sample lists approximately 95,000 clones, less than 80% occurring once. The sequenced sample was PBMCs. The receptor set was obtained from a woman aged 35 to 49 in good health and CMV-seropositive.

V usage is TRBV19 and J usage is TRBJ1-2; possibly TRBD1 for D (6 bases). The CDR3 is 13 residues long. Trimming cost V 7 bases and J 3 bases, with 12 bases left between them. Germline assignment: CDR1 LNHDA and CDR2 SQIVND (reference sequence). The CDR3 sequence is CASTPGHHYGYTF. CDR3 coding DNA: TGTGCCAGTACACCGGGACACCACTATGGCTACACCTTC. The complete variable domain, with remaining parts taken from reference TRBV19 and TRBJ1-2, reads DGGITQSPKYLFRKEGQNVTLSCEQNLNHDAMYWYRQDPGQGLRLIYYSQIVNDFQKGDIAEGYSVSREKKESFPLTVTSAQKNPTAFYLCASTPGHHYGYTFGSGTRLTVV.

This chain links TRBV6-4 with TRBJ2-1; weak D call: TRBD1 (6 bases). Trimming shortened V by 6 bases and J by 0 bases, and 9 bases separated the two germline ends. Germline CDR1 reads MRHNA; CDR2 reads SNTAGT. The CDR3 is 14 residues long. The CDR3 spells CASSPGVSYNEQFF. The CDR3 DNA sequence: TGTGCCAGCAGCCCAGGGGTCTCCTACAATGAGCAGTTCTTC.

With regard to this clone: The same CDR3 is also encoded by other DNA sequences in this sample. The rearrangement links TRBV15 to TRBJ2-7, with TRBD2 identical over 10 bases. V lost 1 base to trimming and J lost 2 bases; unmatched junction nucleotides: 2. This CDR3 is built from 15 residues. From germline, CDR1 is LNHNV and CDR2 YYDKDF (reference sequence). CDR3 sequence reads: CATSRGTSGAYEQYF. In DNA, the CDR3 is TGTGCCACCAGCAGAGGGACTAGCGGAGCCTACGAGCAGTACTTC.

V and J are TRBV2 and TRBJ2-2; D not resolved. Germline V gene data show CDR1 as SNHLY and CDR2 as FYNNEI. V lost 4 bases to trimming and J lost 4 bases, with 10 bases between them. The CDR3 loop spans 14 amino acids. As DNA, the CDR3 is TGTGCCAGCAGTGGCTCACGGAGCACCGGGGAGCTGTTTTTT. Encoded protein: CASSGSRSTGELFF.

V gene TRBV19 combines with J gene TRBJ1-5; D gene unclear. CDR3 size: 15 residues. Trimming left V 6 bases short and J 1 base short, with 13 bases between. Germline assignment: CDR1 LNHDA and CDR2 SQIVND (reference sequence). The CDR3 coding sequence is TGTGCCAGTAGCTTGCAGGCTAAAAGCAATCAGCCCCAGCATTTT. Translation: CASSLQAKSNQPQHF.

In its sample, this clone was seen once. V is TRBV5-1 and J is TRBJ2-7, with 11 bases lining up with TRBD2. The germline V gene has CDR1 SGHRS and CDR2 YFSETQ. V lost 3 bases, J lost 2 bases, and 4 bases stayed unmatched. The CDR3 covers 15 residues. The DNA of the CDR3 is TGCGCCAGCAGCTCGGGACTAGCGGACCCCTACGAGCAGTACTTC. This codes for CASSSGLADPYEQYF. The complete variable domain, with remaining parts taken from reference TRBV5-1 and TRBJ2-7, reads KAGVTQTPRYLIKTRGQQVTLSCSPISGHRSVSWYQQTPGQGLQFLFEYFSETQRNKGNFPGRFSGRQFSNSRSEMNVSTLELGDSALYLCASSSGLADPYEQYFGPGTRLTVT.

V and J are TRBV27 and TRBJ2-5; tentative D call: TRBD2 (5 bases). V was shortened by 2 bases and J by 2 bases, with 12 bases between the two germline ends. Germline CDR1 reads MNHEY; CDR2 reads SMNVEV (reference sequence). CDR3 length: 15 residues. The CDR3 sequence is CASSLGETTQETQYF. The CDR3 DNA is TGTGCCAGCAGTTTAGGGGAGACTACTCAAGAGACCCAGTACTTC.

The chain employs TRBV10-3 and TRBJ2-3; perhaps TRBD2 as D (6 bases). This CDR3 is 16 amino acids long. V shed 4 bases and J shed 2 bases, with 16 bases lying between them. The germline CDR1 and CDR2 sequences are ENHRY and SYGVKD. CDR3 coding DNA: TGTGCCATCAGTGCCCGAGGGGACTCTTACACAGATACGCAGTATTTT. As protein: CAISARGDSYTDTQYF.

The chain is built from TRBV5-1 and TRBJ2-1; 13 positions agree with TRBD2. With 7 bases clipped from V and 7 bases from J, the junction kept 2 bases outside the gene matches. The CDR3 is made up of 13 amino acids. Germline V gene data show CDR1 as SGHRS and CDR2 as YFSETQ. This chain's CDR3 is CASGTSGINEQFF. CDR3 sequence (DNA): TGCGCCAGCGGGACTAGCGGGATAAATGAGCAGTTCTTC.

The chain combines TRBV11-2 with TRBJ2-7; TRBD2 agrees at 13 bases. The germline V gene has CDR1 SGHAT and CDR2 FQNNGV. The trim removed 6 bases at V and 3 bases at J, leaving 14 bases unmatched. The CDR3 sequence is 18 residues long. The CDR3 loop is CASSLGLAGEASFYEQYF. CDR3 coding DNA: TGTGCCAGCAGTCTCGGACTAGCGGGGGAGGCCTCCTTCTACGAGCAGTACTTC.

The V call is TRBV29-1, the J call TRBJ2-1, with 8 bases aligning to TRBD2. CDR3 size: 13 residues. The germline V gene encodes CDR1 SQVTM and CDR2 ANQGSEA. The ends lost 8 bases at V and 8 bases at J; junction bases unmatched: 11. CDR3 sequence (DNA): TGCAGCTCCCGGGTTAGCGGGGATTATGAGCAGTTCTTC. Translating gives CSSRVSGDYEQFF.

This clone was found once. J is TRBJ2-7 and V is TRBV19; D perhaps matches TRBD1 (6 bases). Germline CDR1 is LNHDA and CDR2 is SQIVND (reference sequence). The V end lost 5 bases, the J end lost 1 base, and 12 bases lay between the germline ends. CDR3 length equals 14 residues. DNA for the CDR3: TGTGCCAGTAGTCCCTACGGGACATCCTACGAGCAGTACTTC. Its protein is CASSPYGTSYEQYF.

The genes are TRBV11-3 and TRBJ2-2, with 8 bases lining up with TRBD2. Germline CDR1 and CDR2: SGHNT and YENEEA. The CDR3 consists of 17 residues. V lost 5 bases to trimming and J lost 8 bases; unmatched junction nucleotides: 16. CDR3 in DNA: TGTGCCAGCAGCCCCAGACCCGGGACTAGACCCCCGGGGGAGCTGTTTTTT. Its protein product is CASSPRPGTRPPGELFF.

This clone was picked up one time. J is TRBJ2-3 and V is TRBV15; 8 bases match TRBD2. Germline-derived CDR1 and CDR2 are LNHNV and YYDKDF (reference sequence). The CDR3 contains 16 residues. V shed 1 base and J 5 bases; nucleotides not matched to a gene: 8. The CDR3 reads CATSRGAGGSRDTQYF. DNA of the CDR3: TGTGCCACCAGCAGAGGGGCGGGAGGTTCCAGAGATACGCAGTATTTT.

This chain connects TRBV18 to TRBJ2-2, with D perhaps matching TRBD1 (6 bases). V was trimmed by 1 base and J by 5 bases, leaving 17 bases between them. The CDR3 contains 17 residues. Germline CDR1 is KGHSH and CDR2 is LQKENI. The CDR3 is CASSPLLLGQGTGELFF. DNA of the CDR3: TGTGCCAGCTCACCACTTCTCCTAGGTCAGGGGACCGGGGAGCTGTTTTTT. Variable domain in full (rest from reference TRBV18 and TRBJ2-2): NAGVMQNPRHLVRRRGQEARLRCSPMKGHSHVYWYRQLPEEGLKFMVYLQKENIIDESGMPKERFSAEFPKEGPSILRIQQVVRGDSAAYFCASSPLLLGQGTGELFFGEGSRLTVL.

The V gene is TRBV6-1, the J gene TRBJ2-1; 8 bases are a match to TRBD2. With 6 bases clipped from V and 5 bases from J, the junction kept 3 bases outside the gene matches. This CDR3 contains 13 residues. In germline, CDR1 is MNHNS, CDR2 SASEGT. The CDR3 loop reads CASRDGRDNEQFF. DNA of the CDR3: TGTGCCAGCAGGGACGGGAGGGACAATGAGCAGTTCTTC.

The V and J genes are TRBV10-3 and TRBJ2-5; TRBD1 agrees at 7 bases. Germline V lookup: CDR1 ENHRY, CDR2 SYGVKD. V was pared by 0 bases and J by 1 base, with 2 bases of the junction left unmatched. CDR3 length: 15 amino acids. The CDR3 bases are TGTGCCATCAGTGAGTCAGGGACAGTCCAAGAGACCCAGTACTTC. Its translation: CAISESGTVQETQYF.

The DNA for the CDR3 is TGCGCCAGCGGCACCGGGAGGGGGATAGAGACCCAGTACTTC. Protein sequence: CASGTGRGIETQYF. This rearrangement joins TRBV5-1 to TRBJ2-5, with 8 nucleotides matching TRBD2. The trim removed 7 bases at V and 4 bases at J, leaving 9 bases unmatched. CDR1 SGHRS and CDR2 YFSETQ come from the germline V gene. CDR3 length: 14 amino acids.

The rearrangement uses TRBV18 and TRBJ2-3; possible D gene TRBD2, 6 bases. Trimming cost V 4 bases and J 5 bases, with 7 bases left between them. Germline CDR1 reads KGHSH; CDR2 reads LQKENI. The CDR3 runs 12 residues. CDR3 DNA sequence: TGTGCCAGCTCACGGGGGGAAGATACGCAGTATTTT. Protein sequence: CASSRGEDTQYF.

This chain links TRBV7-9 with TRBJ2-2; 12 bases line up with TRBD2. This CDR3 is built from 17 residues. V shed 5 bases, J shed 5 bases, and the junction held 9 bases outside the gene matches. Per the germline V gene, CDR1 is SEHNR and CDR2 is FQNEAQ (reference sequence). The CDR3 bases are TGTGCCAGCAGCCCCCTAGCGGGAGGGCTAAGGACCGGGGAGCTGTTTTTT. The encoded protein is CASSPLAGGLRTGELFF.

This clone was detected a few times. This chain joins TRBV11-3 and TRBJ1-2; the D is unclear. The germline V gene has CDR1 SGHNT and CDR2 YENEEA. This CDR3 region has 13 residues. The ends were cut back, 0 bases at V and 9 bases at J, with 11 bases in the middle. CDR3 coding DNA: TGTGCCAGCAGCTTAGAAAGCCTTAGTCGCTACACCTTC. As protein: CASSLESLSRYTF.